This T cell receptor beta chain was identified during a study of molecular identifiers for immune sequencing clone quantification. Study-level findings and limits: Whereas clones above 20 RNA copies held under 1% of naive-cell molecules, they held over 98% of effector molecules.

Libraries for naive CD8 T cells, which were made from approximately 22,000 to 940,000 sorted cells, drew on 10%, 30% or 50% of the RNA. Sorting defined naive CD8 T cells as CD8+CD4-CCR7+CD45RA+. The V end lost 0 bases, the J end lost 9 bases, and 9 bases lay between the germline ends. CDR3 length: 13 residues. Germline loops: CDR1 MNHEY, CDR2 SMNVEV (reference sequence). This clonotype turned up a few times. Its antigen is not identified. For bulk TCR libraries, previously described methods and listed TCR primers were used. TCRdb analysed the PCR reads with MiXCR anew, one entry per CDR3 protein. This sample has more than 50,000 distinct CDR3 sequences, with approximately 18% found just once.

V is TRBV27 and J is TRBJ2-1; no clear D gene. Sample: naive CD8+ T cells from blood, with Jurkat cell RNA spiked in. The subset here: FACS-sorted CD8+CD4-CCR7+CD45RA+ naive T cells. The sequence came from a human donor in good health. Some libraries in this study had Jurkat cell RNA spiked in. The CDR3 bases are TGTGCCAGCAGTTTATCCATAGGCGGTGAGCAGTTCTTC. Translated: CASSLSIGGEQFF.